This T cell receptor (beta chain) was captured in a study of high-grade serous ovarian cancer treatment subgroups. For the study at large: Mean per sample: about 14,000 reads, more than 6,500 unique TCR beta rearrangements. General observations from the study: The analyses considered CDR3 and ignored CDR1 and CDR2. TCR clonal relatedness correlated positively with neoantigen level. Repertoire similarity ranged about 0.11 to 0.79 between tumors of one patient.

Tumor tissue was taken before any definitive surgery or chemotherapy was given. The table came from immunoSEQ multiplex PCR; TCRdb's copy has only in-frame clones and leaves some out. Counted here are about 1,300 clones, 55% to 80% occurring once; the ten biggest clones make up about 9.8%. CDR3 length: 18 amino acids. Trimming cost V 0 bases and J 4 bases; bases outside gene matches: 10. The germline gives CDR1 SGDLS, CDR2 YYNGEE. Remarks on this clone: The antigen is undetermined.

This TCR was sampled from a human donor with high-grade serous ovarian cancer. The sample consisted of tumor tissue. This sequence joins TRBV9 and TRBJ1-3; 10 bases line up with TRBD1. The CDR3, as DNA: TGTGCCAGCAGCGTAGAGGGGACAGGGGTTTTTTTGGGAAACACCATATATTTT. Translation: CASSVEGTGVFLGNTIYF.